This T cell receptor (beta chain) was captured by sequencing in a study of T cell responses to AZD1222 COVID-19 vaccine. Study-level findings and limits: Clonal diversity was possibly underestimated, and white British individuals and females predominated among donors.

The repertoire was sequenced with immunoSEQ multiplex PCR; TCRdb's copy has only in-frame clones and lacks some. Of around 140,000 clones listed, about 93% are singletons. CDR1 and CDR2 (germline): MNHEY, SVGAGI. V was shortened by 0 bases and J by 9 bases, with 15 bases between the two germline ends. The CDR3 has 15 residues. About this clone: Antigen: not known.

The sequencing used peripheral blood, collected on day 0 of AZD1222 vaccination. This TCR derives from an adult in good health. The V and J genes are TRBV6-5 and TRBJ2-4, with TRBD2 as a possible D gene (5 bases). The CDR3 region is CASSYSLGVGGIQYF. The CDR3 bases are TGTGCCAGCAGTTACTCCCTGGGAGTCGGTGGCATTCAGTACTTC.